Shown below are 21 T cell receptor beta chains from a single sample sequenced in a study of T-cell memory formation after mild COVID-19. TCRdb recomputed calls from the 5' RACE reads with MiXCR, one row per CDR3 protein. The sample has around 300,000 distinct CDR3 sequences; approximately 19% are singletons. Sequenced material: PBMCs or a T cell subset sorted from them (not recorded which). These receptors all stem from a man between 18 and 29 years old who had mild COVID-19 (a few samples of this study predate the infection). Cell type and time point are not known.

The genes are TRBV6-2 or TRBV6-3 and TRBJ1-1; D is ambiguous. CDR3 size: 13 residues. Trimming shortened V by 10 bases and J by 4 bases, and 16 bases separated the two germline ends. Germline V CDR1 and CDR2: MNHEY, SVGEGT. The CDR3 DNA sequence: TGTGCCATCCGGTGGGTGGGTGCCACTGAAGCTTTCTTT. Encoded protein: CAIRWVGATEAFF.

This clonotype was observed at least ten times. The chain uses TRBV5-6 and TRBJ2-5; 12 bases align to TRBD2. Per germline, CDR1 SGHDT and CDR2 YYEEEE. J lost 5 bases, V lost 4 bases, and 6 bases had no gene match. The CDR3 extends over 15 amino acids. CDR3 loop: CASSHLAGGKETQYF. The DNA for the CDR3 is TGTGCCAGCAGCCATCTAGCGGGGGGGAAGGAGACCCAGTACTTC.

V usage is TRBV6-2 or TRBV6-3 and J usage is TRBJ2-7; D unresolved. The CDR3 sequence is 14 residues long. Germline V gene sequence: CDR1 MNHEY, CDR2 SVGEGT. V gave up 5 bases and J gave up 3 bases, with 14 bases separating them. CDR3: CASSHMPLYYEQYV. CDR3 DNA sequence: TGTGCCAGCAGTCATATGCCCCTCTACTACGAGCAGTACGTC.

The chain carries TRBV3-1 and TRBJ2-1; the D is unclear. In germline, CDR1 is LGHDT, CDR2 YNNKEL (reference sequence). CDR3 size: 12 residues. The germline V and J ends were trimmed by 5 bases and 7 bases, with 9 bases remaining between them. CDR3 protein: CASSYPGNEQFF. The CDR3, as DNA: TGTGCCAGCAGCTACCCCGGGAATGAGCAGTTCTTC.

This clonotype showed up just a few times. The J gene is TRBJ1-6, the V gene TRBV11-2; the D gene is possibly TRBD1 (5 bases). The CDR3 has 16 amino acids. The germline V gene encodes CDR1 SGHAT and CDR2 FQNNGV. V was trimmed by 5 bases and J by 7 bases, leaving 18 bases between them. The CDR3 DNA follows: TGTGCCAGCAGCGACTCCAGGGAGGCGGGGAATTCACCCCTCCACTTT. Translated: CASSDSREAGNSPLHF.

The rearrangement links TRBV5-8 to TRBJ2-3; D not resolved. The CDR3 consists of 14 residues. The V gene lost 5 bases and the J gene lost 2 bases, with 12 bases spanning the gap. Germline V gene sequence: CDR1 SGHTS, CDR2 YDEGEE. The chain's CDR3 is CASRARGTTDTQYF. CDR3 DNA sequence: TGTGCCAGCAGAGCGCGCGGCACCACAGATACGCAGTATTTT.

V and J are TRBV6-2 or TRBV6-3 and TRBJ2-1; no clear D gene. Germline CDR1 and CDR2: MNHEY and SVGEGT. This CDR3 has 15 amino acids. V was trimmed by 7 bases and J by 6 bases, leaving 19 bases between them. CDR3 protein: CASNPLWDRSNEQFF. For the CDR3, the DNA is TGTGCCAGCAACCCATTGTGGGATAGATCCAATGAGCAGTTCTTC.

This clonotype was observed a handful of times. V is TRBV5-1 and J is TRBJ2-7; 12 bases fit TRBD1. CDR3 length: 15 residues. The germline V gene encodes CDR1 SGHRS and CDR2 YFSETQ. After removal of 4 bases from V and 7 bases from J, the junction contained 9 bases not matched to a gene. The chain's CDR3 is CASSLMGQGAEEQYF. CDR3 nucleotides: TGCGCCAGCAGCCTCATGGGACAGGGGGCGGAAGAGCAGTACTTC.

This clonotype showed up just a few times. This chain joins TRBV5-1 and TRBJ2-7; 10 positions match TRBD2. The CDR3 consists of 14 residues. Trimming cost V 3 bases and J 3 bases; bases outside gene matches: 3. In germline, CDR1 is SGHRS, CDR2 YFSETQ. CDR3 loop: CASSSWTSGYEQYF. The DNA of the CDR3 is TGCGCCAGCAGCTCTTGGACTAGCGGCTACGAGCAGTACTTC.

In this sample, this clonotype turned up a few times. CDR3 sequence: CASSDGGPISDTQYF. The CDR3 DNA follows: TGTGCCAGCAGTGACGGGGGGCCCATCTCAGATACGCAGTATTTT. The rearrangement links TRBV6-1 to TRBJ2-3; tentatively, D is TRBD2 (7 bases). The length of the CDR3 is 15 residues. The V end was cut by 3 bases, the J end by 4 bases, with 14 bases between. Germline CDR1 and CDR2: MNHNS and SASEGT.

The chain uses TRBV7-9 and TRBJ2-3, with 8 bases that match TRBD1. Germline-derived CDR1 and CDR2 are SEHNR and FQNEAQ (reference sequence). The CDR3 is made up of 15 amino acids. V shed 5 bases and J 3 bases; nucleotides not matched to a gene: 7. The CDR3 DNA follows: TGTGCCAGCAGCCACCGACAGGGGCCAACAGATACGCAGTATTTT. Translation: CASSHRQGPTDTQYF.

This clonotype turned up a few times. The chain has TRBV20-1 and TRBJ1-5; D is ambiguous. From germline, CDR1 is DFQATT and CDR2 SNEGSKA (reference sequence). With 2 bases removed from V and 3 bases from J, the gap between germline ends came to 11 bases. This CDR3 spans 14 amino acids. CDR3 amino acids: CSARSSYFNQPQHF. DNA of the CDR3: TGCAGTGCTAGATCTTCCTATTTCAATCAGCCCCAGCATTTT.

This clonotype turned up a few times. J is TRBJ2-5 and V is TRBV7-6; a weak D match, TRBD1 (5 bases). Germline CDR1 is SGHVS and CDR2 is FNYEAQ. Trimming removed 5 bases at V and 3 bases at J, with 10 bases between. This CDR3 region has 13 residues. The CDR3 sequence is CASSRGQKETQYF. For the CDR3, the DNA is TGTGCCAGCAGCCGCGGACAAAAAGAGACCCAGTACTTC.

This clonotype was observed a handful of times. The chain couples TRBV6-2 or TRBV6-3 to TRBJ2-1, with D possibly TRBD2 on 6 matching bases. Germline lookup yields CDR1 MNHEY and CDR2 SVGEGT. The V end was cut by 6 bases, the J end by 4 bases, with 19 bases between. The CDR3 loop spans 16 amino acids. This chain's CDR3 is CASSAPGRGRYNEQFF. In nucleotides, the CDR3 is TGTGCCAGCAGCGCCCCCGGGCGGGGCCGGTACAATGAGCAGTTCTTC.

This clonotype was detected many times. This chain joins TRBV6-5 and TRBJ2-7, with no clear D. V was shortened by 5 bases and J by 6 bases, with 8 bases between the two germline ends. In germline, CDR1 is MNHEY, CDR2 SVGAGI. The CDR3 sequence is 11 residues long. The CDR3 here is CASSIWFEQYV. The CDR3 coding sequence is TGTGCCAGCAGTATATGGTTCGAGCAGTACGTC.

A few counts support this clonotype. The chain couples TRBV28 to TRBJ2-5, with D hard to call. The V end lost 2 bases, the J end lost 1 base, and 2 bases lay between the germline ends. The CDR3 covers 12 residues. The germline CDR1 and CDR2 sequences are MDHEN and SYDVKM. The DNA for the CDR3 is TGTGCCAGCAGTTTACTCCAAGAGACCCAGTACTTC. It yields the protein CASSLLQETQYF.

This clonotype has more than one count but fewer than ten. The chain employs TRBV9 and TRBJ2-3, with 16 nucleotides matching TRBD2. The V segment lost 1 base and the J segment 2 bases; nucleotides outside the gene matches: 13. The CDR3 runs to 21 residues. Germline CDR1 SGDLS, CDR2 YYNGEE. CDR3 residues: CASSVTPGLAGGRYATDTQYF. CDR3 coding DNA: TGTGCCAGCAGCGTAACTCCGGGACTAGCGGGGGGGAGGTACGCCACAGATACGCAGTATTTT.

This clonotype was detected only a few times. As DNA, the CDR3 is TGTGCCAGCAGCTTAGGGGCAGTTACCTACGAGCAGTACGTC. Its translation is CASSLGAVTYEQYV. The chain employs TRBV7-8 and TRBJ2-7; no clear D. Looked up from germline, CDR1 is SGHVS and CDR2 is FQNEAQ. The CDR3 is made up of 14 amino acids. The V end was cut by 1 base, the J end by 2 bases, with 9 bases between.

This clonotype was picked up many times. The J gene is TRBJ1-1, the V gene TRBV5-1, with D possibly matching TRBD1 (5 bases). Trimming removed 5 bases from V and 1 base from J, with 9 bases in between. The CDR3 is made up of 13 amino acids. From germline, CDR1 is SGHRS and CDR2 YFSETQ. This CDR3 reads CASRSQGNTEAFF. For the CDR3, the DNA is TGCGCCAGCAGGTCGCAGGGGAACACTGAAGCTTTCTTT.

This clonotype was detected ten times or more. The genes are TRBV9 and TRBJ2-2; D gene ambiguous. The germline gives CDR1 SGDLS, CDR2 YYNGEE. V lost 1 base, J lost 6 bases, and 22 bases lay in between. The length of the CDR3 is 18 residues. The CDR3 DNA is TGTGCCAGCAGCGTATTCTCAAACCCTGGTGGAGCTTCCGGGGAGCTGTTTTTT. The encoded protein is CASSVFSNPGGASGELFF.

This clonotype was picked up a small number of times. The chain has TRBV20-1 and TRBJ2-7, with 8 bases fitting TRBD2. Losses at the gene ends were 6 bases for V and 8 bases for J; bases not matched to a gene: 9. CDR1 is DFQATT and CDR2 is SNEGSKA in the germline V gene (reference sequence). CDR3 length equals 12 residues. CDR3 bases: TGCAGTGCGACGGGGGGGCAGGATCAGCAGTACGTC. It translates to CSATGGQDQQYV.